This T cell receptor beta chain appears in the sequencing data of a study of persistence of HIV-infected CD4 T cells. Of note for this clone: What it binds is unknown.

Cells were stimulated with CMV-infected fibroblast lysates at about 10 ug/mL. Sorted nonresponding memory CD4+ T cells were CD40L-negative, CD69-negative, CD45RO-high. The libraries were made with immunoSEQ version 4 in survey mode. Generated by immunoSEQ multiplex PCR, the TCRdb table keeps only in-frame clones and is missing some. This sample carries 25,000 to 35,000 clones, 75% to 85% of them seen once, and the ten largest clones take around 0.94%. CDR3 length equals 14 residues. Looked up from germline, CDR1 is SGHRS and CDR2 is YFSETQ. Trimming left V 0 bases short and J 8 bases short, with 11 bases between.

The chain recombines TRBV5-1 with TRBJ1-4, with TRBD1 as a possible D gene (6 bases). The sample consisted of CD4+ T cells sorted from PBMCs after roughly 19-hour stimulation, taken from a patient who received antiretroviral therapy. The source is an adult man with HIV who was CMV-seropositive. In DNA, the CDR3 is TGCGCCAGCAGCTTGGCCCGGGGGCACGAAAAACTGTTTTTT. It is translated as CASSLARGHEKLFF.